This TCR beta chain was profiled in a study of CD8+ T cells in alopecia areata. At the level of the study: Treated patients were given 5 to 10 mg oral tofacitinib twice daily. Overall study findings and caveats: Uncertainty about whether baseline CD8+ expansion is linked to response remains, with one nonresponder. Against the mouse data, patients shared TCRs less clearly, possibly for HLA reasons.

Comment on this clone: Antigen: not known.

Treatment here: oral pan-JAK inhibitor, 5-10 mg twice daily. CDR1 SNHLY and CDR2 FYNNEI come from the germline V gene. The CDR3 spans 17 residues. Trimming took 8 bases from V and 0 from J; bases not matched to a gene: 13. RNA was isolated and reverse transcribed to cDNA, the sequencing template. The data were produced by immunoSEQ multiplex PCR, yet TCRdb's version contains in-frame clones alone and is incomplete. Among more than 150,000 clones listed, about three fifths were seen once. The chain couples TRBV2 to TRBJ2-1; the match to TRBD1 covers 7 bases. This receptor was obtained from a human donor with alopecia areata. The specimen comprised CD4+ T cells sorted from blood, sampled at week 4, from a patient treated with tofacitinib. This chain's CDR3 is CASLTQQGKSSYNEQFF. The CDR3 DNA reads TGTGCCAGCCTTACTCAACAGGGGAAGAGCTCCTACAATGAGCAGTTCTTC.